This TCR beta chain originates from a study of T cells in Graves' hyperthyroidism and ophthalmopathy. The study, taken as a whole, reports: Blood shared most expanded thyroid clonotypes above 0.001.

Amplified regions were TCR beta CDR3 sequences from RNA transcripts. First-round RT-PCR with HTBI primers amplified the TCR CDR3 region. TCRdb ran MiXCR on the multiplex PCR reads and lists one entry per CDR3 protein. The table includes 560,000 or so distinct CDR3 sequences, about 45% detected once. The germline V gene encodes CDR1 ENHRY and CDR2 SYGVKD. The V end lost 8 bases, the J end lost 3 bases, and 13 bases lay between the germline ends. The CDR3 has 13 residues. Remarks on this clonotype: What it binds is unknown. This could be a read error, since a much larger clone is one nucleotide away.

The specimen sequenced was peripheral blood or thyroid tissue (not recorded which). This receptor was taken from a woman aged 18-29 years with Graves' hyperthyroidism. V is TRBV10-3 and J is TRBJ2-5; possibly TRBD1 or TRBD2 for D (5 bases each). The CDR3 DNA reads TGTGCCATCTCCCGGGGCAGTAAAGAGACCCAGTACTTC. Translated, it gives CAISRGSKETQYF.